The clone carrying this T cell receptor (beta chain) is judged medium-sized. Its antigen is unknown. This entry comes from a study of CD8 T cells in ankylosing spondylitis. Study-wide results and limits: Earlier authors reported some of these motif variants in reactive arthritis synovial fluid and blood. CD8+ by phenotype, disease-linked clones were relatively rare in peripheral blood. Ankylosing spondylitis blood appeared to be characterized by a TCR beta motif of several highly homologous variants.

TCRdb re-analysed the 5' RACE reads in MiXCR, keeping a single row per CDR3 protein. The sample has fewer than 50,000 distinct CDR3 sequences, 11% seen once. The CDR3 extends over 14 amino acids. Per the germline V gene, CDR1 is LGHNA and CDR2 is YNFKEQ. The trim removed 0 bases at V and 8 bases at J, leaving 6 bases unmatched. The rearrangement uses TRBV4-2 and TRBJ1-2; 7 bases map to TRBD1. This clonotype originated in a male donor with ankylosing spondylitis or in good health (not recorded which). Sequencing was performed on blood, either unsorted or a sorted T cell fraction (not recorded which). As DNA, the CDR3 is TGTGCCAGCAGCCAAGACCCGACAGGGCGAGGCTACACCTTC. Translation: CASSQDPTGRGYTF.